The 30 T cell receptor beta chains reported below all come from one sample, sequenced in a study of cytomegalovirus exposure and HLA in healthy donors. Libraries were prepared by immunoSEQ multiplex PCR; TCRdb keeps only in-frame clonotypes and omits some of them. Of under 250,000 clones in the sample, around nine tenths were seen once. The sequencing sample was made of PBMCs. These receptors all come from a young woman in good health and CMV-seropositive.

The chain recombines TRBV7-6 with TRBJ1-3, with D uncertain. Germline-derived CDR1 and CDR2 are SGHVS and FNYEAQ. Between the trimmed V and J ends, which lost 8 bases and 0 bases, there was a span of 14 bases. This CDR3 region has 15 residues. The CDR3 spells CASSPGRSSGNTIYF. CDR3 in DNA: TGTGCCAGCTCCCCAGGAAGATCCTCTGGAAACACCATATATTTT.

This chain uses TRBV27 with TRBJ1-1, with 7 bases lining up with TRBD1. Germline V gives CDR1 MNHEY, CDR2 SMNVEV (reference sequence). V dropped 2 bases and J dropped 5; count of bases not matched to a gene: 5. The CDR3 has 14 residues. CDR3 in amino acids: CASSLKGARTEAFF. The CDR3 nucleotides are TGTGCCAGCAGTTTAAAGGGGGCGCGTACTGAAGCTTTCTTT.

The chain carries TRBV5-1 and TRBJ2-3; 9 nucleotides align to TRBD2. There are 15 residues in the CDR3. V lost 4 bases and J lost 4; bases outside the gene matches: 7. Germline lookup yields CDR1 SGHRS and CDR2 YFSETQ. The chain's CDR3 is CASSGSGRFADTQYF. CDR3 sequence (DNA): TGCGCCAGCAGCGGGAGCGGGAGGTTTGCAGATACGCAGTATTTT.

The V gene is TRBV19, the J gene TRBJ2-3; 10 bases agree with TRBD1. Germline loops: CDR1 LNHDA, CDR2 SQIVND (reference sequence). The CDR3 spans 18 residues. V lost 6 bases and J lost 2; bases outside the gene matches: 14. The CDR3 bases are TGTGCCAGTAGGAGAGGACAGGGGGGGCATCCGGACACAGATACGCAGTATTTT. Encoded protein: CASRRGQGGHPDTDTQYF.

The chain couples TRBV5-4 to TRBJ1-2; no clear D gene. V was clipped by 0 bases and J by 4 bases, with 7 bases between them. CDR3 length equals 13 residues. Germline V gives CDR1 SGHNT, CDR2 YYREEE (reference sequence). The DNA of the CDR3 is TGTGCCAGCAGCTTGGCGGGGATCTATGGCTACACCTTC. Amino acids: CASSLAGIYGYTF.

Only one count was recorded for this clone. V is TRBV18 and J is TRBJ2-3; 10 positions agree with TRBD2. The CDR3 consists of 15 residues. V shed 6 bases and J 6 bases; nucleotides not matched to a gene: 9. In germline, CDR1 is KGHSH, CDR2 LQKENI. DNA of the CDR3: TGTGCCAGCTCGTCGCTAGCGGGAGTAGGGGATACGCAGTATTTT. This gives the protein CASSSLAGVGDTQYF.

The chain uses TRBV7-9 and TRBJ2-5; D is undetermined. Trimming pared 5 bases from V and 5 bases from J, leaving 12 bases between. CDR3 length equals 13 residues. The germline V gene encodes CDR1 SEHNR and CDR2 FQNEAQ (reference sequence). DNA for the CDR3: TGTGCCAGCAGCGGTCCCGGGTTGGAGACCCAGTACTTC. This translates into CASSGPGLETQYF.

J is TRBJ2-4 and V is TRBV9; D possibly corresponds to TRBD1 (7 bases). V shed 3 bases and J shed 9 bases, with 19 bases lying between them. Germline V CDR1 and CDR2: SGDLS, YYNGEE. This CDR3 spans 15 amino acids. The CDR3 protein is CASSGKTGEVGIQYF. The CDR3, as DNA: TGTGCCAGCAGCGGGAAAACAGGGGAGGTTGGCATTCAGTACTTC. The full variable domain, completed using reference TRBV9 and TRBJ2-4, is DSGVTQTPKHLITATGQRVTLRCSPRSGDLSVYWYQQSLDQGLQFLIQYYNGEERAKGNILERFSAQQFPDLHSELNLSSLELGDSALYFCASSGKTGEVGIQYFGAGTRLSVL.

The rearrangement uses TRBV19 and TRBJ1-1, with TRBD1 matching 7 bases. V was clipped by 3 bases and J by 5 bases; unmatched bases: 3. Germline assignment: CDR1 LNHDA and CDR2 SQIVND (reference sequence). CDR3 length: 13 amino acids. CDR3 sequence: CASSMSGGTEAFF. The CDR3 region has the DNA TGTGCCAGTAGTATGTCAGGGGGTACTGAAGCTTTCTTT.

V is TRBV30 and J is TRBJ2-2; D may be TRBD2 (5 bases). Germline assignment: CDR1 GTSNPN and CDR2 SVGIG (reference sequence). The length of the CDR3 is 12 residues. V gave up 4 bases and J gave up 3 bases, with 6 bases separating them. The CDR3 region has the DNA TGTGCCTGGACCGGGGACACCGGGGAGCTGTTTTTT. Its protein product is CAWTGDTGELFF.

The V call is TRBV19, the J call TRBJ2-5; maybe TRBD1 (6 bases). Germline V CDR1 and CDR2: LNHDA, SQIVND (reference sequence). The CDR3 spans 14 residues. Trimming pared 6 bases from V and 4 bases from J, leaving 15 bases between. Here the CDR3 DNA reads TGTGCCAGTAGAGACAGGCTAAAACCAGAGACCCAGTACTTC. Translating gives CASRDRLKPETQYF.

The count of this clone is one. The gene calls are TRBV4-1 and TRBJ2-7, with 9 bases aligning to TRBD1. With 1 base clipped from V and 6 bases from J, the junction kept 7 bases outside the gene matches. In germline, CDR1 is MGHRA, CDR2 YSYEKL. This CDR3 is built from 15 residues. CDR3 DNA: TGCGCCAGCAGCCAAGCCCACAGGGGGCAACTCGAGCAGTACTTC. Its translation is CASSQAHRGQLEQYF.

CDR3 amino acids: CASSPRDRGRMTRYEQFF. CDR3 bases: TGCGCCAGCAGTCCTCGGGACAGGGGGCGGATGACAAGGTATGAGCAGTTCTTC. The chain recombines TRBV23-1 with TRBJ2-1; 12 nucleotides agree with TRBD1. TRBV23-1 is flagged as an ORF with uncertain function. The ends lost 4 bases at V and 8 bases at J; junction bases unmatched: 15. CDR3 size: 18 residues.

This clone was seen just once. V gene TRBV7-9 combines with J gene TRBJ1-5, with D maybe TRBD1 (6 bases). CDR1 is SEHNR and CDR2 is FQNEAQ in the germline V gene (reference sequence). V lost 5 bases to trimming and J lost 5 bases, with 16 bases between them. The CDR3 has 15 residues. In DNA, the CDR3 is TGTGCCAGCAGCGGAGGAACAGGGTTGGATCAGCCCCAGCATTTT. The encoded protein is CASSGGTGLDQPQHF.

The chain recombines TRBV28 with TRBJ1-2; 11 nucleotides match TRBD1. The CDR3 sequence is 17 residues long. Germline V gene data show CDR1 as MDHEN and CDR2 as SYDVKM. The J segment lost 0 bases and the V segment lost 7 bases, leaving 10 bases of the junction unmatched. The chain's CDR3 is CASTQPGQGDTNYGYTF. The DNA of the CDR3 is TGTGCCAGCACCCAACCGGGACAGGGGGATACTAACTATGGCTACACCTTC.

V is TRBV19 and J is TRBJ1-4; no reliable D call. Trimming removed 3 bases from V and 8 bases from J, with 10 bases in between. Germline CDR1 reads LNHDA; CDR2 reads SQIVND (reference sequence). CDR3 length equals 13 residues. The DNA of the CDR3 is TGTGCCAGTAGTATCCGGGATCGAGAAAAACTGTTTTTT. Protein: CASSIRDREKLFF.

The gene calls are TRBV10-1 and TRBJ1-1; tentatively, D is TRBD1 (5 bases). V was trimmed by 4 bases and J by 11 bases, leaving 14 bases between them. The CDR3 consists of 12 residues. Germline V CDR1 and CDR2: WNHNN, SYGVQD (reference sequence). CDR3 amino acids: CASSVSTGPAFF. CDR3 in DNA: TGCGCCAGCAGTGTGAGTACAGGTCCCGCTTTCTTT.

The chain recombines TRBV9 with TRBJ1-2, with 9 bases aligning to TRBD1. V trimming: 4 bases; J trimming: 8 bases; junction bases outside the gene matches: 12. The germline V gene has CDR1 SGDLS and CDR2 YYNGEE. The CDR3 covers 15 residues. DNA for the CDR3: TGTGCCAGCAGCCCGACTAAGACAGGGGGGGGAGGCTACACCTTC. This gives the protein CASSPTKTGGGGYTF.

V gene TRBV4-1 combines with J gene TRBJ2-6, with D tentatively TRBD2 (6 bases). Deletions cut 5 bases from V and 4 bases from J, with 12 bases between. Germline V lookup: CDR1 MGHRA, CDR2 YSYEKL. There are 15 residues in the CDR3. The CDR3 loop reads CASSSVAGGANVLTF. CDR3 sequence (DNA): TGCGCCAGCAGCTCGGTGGCGGGAGGGGCCAACGTCCTGACTTTC.

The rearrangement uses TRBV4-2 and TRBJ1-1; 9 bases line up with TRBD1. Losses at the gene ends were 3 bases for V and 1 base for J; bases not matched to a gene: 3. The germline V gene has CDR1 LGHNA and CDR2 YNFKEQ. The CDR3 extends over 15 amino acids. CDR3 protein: CASSHGQGKNTEAFF. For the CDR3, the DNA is TGTGCCAGCAGCCACGGACAGGGGAAGAACACTGAAGCTTTCTTT.

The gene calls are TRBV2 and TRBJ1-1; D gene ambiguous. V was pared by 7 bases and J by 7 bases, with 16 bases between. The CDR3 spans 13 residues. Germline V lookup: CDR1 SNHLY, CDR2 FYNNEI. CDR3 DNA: TGTGCCAGCACCCGAAGCGGGCCATTTGAAGCTTTCTTT. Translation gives CASTRSGPFEAFF.

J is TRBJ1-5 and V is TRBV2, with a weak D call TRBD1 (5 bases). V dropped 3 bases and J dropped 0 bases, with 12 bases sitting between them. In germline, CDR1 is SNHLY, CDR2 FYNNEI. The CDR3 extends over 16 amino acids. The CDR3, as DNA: TGTGCCAGCAGTGATGGTGACAGTACTAGCAATCAGCCCCAGCATTTT. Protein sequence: CASSDGDSTSNQPQHF. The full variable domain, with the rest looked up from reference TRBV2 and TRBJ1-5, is EPEVTQTPSHQVTQMGQEVILRCVPISNHLYFYWYRQILGQKVEFLVSFYNNEISEKSEIFDDQFSVERPDGSNFTLKIRSTKLEDSAMYFCASSDGDSTSNQPQHFGDGTRLSIL.

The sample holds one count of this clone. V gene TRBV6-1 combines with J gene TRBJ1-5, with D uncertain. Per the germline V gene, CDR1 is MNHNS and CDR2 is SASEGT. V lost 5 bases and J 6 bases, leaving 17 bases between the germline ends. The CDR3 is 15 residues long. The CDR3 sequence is CASSPAGINIQPQHF. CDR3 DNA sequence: TGTGCCAGCAGTCCCGCGGGGATTAATATTCAGCCCCAGCATTTT.

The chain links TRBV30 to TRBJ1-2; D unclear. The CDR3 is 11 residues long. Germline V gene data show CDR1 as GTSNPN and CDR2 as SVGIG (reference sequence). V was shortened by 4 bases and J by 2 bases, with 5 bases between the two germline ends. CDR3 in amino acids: CAWTFNYGYTF. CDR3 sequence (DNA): TGTGCCTGGACCTTCAACTATGGCTACACCTTC.

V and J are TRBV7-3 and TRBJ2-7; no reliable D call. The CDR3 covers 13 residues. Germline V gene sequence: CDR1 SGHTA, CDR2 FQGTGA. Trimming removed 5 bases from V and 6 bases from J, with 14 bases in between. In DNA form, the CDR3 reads TGTGCCAGCAGCCCCCTGGCAGGTACCGAGCAGTACTTC. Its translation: CASSPLAGTEQYF. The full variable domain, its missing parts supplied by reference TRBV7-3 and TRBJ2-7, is GAGVSQTPSNKVTEKGKYVELRCDPISGHTALYWYRQSLGQGPEFLIYFQGTGAADDSGLPNDRFFAVRPEGSVSTLKIQRTERGDSAVYLCASSPLAGTEQYFGPGTRLTVT.

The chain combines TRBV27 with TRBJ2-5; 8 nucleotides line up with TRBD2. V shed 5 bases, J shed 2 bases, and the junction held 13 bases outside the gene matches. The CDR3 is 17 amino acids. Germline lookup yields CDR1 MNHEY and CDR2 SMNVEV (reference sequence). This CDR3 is CASSPLRASGLQETQYF. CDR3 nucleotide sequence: TGTGCCAGCAGTCCCCTCCGGGCTAGCGGGTTACAAGAGACCCAGTACTTC.

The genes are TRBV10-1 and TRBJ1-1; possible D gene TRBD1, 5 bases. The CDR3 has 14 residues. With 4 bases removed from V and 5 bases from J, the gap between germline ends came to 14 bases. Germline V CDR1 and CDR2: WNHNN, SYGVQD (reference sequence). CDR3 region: CASSAAVGGTEAFF. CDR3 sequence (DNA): TGCGCCAGCAGTGCCGCCGTGGGGGGGACTGAAGCTTTCTTT.

CDR3 sequence reads: CASSVAISGTANTEAFF. The DNA of the CDR3 is TGTGCCAGCAGCGTAGCGATTTCGGGGACAGCGAACACTGAAGCTTTCTTT. The chain joins TRBV9 to TRBJ1-1, with 7 bases lining up with TRBD1. Germline V lookup: CDR1 SGDLS, CDR2 YYNGEE. With V trimmed by 0 bases and J by 1 base, 9 bases remained unmatched. The CDR3 totals 17 residues.

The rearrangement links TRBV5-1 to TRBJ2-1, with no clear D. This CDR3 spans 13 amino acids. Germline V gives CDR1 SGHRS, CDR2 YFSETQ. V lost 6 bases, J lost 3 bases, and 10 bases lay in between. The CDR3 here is CASTWPDYNEQFF. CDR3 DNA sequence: TGCGCCAGCACCTGGCCCGACTACAATGAGCAGTTCTTC. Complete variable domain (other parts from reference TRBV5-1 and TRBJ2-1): KAGVTQTPRYLIKTRGQQVTLSCSPISGHRSVSWYQQTPGQGLQFLFEYFSETQRNKGNFPGRFSGRQFSNSRSEMNVSTLELGDSALYLCASTWPDYNEQFFGPGTRLTVL.

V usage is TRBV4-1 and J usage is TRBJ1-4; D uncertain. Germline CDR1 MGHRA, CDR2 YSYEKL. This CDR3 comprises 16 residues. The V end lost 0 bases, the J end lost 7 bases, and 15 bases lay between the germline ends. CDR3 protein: CASSQDQTTRGEKLFF. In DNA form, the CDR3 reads TGCGCCAGCAGCCAAGATCAGACGACCCGGGGTGAAAAACTGTTTTTT.